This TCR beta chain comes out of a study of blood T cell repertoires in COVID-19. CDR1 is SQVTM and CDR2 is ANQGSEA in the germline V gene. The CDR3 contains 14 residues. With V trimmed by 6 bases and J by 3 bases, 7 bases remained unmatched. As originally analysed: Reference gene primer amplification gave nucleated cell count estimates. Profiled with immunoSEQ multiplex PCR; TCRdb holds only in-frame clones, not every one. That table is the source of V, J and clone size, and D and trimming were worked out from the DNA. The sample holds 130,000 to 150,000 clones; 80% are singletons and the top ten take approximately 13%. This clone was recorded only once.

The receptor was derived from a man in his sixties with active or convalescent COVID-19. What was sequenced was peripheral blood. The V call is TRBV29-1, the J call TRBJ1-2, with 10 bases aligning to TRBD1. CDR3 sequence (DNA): TGCAGCGTAGGCCGGGACAGGGGCTACTATGGCTACACCTTC. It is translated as CSVGRDRGYYGYTF.